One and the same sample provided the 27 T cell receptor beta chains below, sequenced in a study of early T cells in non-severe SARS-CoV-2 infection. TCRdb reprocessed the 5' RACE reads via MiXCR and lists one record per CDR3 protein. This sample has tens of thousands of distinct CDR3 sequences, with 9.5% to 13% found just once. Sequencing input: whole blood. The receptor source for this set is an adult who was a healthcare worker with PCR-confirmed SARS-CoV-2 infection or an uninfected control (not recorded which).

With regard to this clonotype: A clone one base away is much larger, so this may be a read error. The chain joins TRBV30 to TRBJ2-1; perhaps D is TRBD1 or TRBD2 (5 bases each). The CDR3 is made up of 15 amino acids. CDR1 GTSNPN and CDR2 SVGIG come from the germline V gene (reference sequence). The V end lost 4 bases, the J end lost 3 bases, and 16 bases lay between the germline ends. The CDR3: CAWTPLVGDYNEQFF. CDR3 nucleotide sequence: TGTGCCTGGACCCCTCTAGTGGGGGACTACAATGAGCAGTTCTTC.

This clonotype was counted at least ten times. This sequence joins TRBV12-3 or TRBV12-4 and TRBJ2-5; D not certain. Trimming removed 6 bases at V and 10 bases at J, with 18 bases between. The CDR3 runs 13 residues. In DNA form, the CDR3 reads TGTGCCAGCAGCCCCCTTGGCGGCCGGAACCAGTACTTC. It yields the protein CASSPLGGRNQYF.

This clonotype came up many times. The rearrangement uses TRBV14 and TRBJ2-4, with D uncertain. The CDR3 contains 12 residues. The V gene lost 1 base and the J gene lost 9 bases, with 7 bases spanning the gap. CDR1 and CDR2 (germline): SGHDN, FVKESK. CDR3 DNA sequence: TGTGCCAGCAGCCAAGTTTGGGGCATTCAGTACTTC. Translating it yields CASSQVWGIQYF. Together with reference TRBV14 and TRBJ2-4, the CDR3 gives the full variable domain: EAGVTQFPSHSVIEKGQTVTLRCDPISGHDNLYWYRRVMGKEIKFLLHFVKESKQDESGMPNNRFLAERTGGTYSTLKVQPAELEDSGVYFCASSQVWGIQYFGAGTRLSVL.

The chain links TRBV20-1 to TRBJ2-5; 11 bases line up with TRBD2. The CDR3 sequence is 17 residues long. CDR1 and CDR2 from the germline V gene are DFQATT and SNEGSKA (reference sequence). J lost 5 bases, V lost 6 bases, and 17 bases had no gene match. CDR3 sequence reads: CSADKTSGEEVLETQYF. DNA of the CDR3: TGCAGTGCCGACAAGACTAGCGGGGAGGAAGTTTTGGAGACCCAGTACTTC.

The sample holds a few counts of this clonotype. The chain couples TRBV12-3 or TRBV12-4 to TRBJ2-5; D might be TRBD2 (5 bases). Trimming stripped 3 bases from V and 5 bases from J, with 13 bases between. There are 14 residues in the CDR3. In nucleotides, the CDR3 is TGTGCCAGCAGTTTCGGTGGGGAGATGGAGACCCAGTACTTC. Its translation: CASSFGGEMETQYF.

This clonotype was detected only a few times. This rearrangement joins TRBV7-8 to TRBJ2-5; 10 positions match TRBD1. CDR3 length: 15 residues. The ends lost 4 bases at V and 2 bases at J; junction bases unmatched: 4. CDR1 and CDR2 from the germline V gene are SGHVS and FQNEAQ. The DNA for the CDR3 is TGTGCCAGCAGCTCCCCGGGACAGGGGCAAGAGACCCAGTACTTC. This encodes CASSSPGQGQETQYF.

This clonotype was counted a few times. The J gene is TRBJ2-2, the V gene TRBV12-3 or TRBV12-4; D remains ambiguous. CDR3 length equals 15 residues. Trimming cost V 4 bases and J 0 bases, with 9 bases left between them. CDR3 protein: CASSSHGPNTGELFF. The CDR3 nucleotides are TGTGCCAGCAGTTCCCACGGGCCGAACACCGGGGAGCTGTTTTTT.

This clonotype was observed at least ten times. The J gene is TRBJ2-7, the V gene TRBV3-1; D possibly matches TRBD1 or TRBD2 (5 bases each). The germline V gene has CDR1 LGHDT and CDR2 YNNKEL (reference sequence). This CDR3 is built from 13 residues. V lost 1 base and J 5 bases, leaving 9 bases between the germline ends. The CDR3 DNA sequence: TGTGCCAGCAGCCAAGTGGGGGACCACGAGCAGTACTTC. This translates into CASSQVGDHEQYF.

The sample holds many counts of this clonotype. The CDR3 is CASSPPSGETQYF. In nucleotides, the CDR3 is TGTGCCAGCAGTCCGCCGTCCGGAGAGACCCAGTACTTC. The chain carries TRBV2 and TRBJ2-5; D gene uncertain. Germline V CDR1 and CDR2: SNHLY, FYNNEI. The CDR3 spans 13 residues. V gave up 5 bases and J gave up 4 bases, with 11 bases separating them.

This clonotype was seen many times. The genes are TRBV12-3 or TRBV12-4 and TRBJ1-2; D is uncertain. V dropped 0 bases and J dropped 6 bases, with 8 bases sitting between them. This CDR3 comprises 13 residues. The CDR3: CASSLAGVHGYTF. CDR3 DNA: TGTGCCAGCAGTTTAGCCGGGGTACATGGCTACACCTTC.

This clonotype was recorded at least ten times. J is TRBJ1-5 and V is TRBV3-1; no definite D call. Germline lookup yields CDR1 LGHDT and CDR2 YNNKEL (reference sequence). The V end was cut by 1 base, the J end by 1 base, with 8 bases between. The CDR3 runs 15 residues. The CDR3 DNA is TGTGCCAGCAGCCAAGGGGGTGGCAGCAATCAGCCCCAGCATTTT. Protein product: CASSQGGGSNQPQHF.

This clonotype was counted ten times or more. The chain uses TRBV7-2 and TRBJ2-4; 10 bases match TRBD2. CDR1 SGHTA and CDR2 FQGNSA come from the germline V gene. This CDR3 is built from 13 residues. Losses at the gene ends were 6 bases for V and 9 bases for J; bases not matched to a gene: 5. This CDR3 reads CASSSGTSVIQYF. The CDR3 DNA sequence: TGTGCCAGCAGTTCCGGGACTAGCGTCATTCAGTACTTC.

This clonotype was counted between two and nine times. CDR3 in DNA: TGCGCCAGCAGTGAATGGGGAAACAATGAGCAGTTCTTC. Protein product: CASSEWGNNEQFF. The rearrangement links TRBV10-1 to TRBJ2-1, with D unresolved. Trimming pared 3 bases from V and 5 bases from J, leaving 8 bases between. The CDR3 is 13 amino acids. CDR1 WNHNN and CDR2 SYGVQD come from the germline V gene (reference sequence).

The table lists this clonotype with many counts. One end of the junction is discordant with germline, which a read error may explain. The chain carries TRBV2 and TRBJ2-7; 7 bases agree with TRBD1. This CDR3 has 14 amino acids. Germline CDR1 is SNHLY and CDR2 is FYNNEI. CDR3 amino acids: CASQHRDSSFEQYF. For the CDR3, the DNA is TGTGCCAGCCAACACCGGGACAGCTCCTTCGAGCAGTACTTC.

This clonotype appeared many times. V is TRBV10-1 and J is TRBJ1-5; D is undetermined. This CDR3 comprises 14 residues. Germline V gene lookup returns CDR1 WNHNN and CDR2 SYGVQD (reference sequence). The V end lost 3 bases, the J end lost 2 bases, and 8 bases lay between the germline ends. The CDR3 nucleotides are TGCGCCAGCAGTGAAGGGAGGGGCAATCAGCCCCAGCATTTT. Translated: CASSEGRGNQPQHF.

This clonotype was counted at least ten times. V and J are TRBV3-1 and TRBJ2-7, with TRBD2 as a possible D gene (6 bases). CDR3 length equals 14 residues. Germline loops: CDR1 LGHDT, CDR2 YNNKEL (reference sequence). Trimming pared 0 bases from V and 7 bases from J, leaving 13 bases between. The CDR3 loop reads CASSQEGLPREQYF. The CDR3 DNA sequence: TGTGCCAGCAGCCAAGAGGGACTGCCGAGAGAGCAGTACTTC.

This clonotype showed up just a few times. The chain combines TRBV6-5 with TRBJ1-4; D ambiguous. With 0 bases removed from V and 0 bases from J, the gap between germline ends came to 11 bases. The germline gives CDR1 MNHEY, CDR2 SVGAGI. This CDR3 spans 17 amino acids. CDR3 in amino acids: CASSYSRGTATNEKLFF. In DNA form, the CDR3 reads TGTGCCAGCAGTTACTCGCGGGGTACTGCAACTAATGAAAAACTGTTTTTT.

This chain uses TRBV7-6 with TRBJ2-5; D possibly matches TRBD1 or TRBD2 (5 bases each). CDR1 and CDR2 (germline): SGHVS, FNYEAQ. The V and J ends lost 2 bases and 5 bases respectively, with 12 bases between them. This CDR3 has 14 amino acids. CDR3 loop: CASSLQGESETQYF. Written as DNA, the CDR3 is TGTGCCAGCAGCTTACAAGGGGAGTCGGAGACCCAGTACTTC.

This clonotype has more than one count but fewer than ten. The CDR3 protein is CASSQQPRPRQGIYEQYF. The CDR3 region has the DNA TGTGCCAGCAGCCAACAGCCCCGGCCTCGACAGGGAATCTACGAGCAGTACTTC. The chain links TRBV3-1 to TRBJ2-7, with 7 nucleotides matching TRBD1. The junction had 16 bases not matched to a gene; V was cut back by 2 bases and J by 3 bases. Germline CDR1 is LGHDT and CDR2 is YNNKEL (reference sequence). This CDR3 spans 18 amino acids.

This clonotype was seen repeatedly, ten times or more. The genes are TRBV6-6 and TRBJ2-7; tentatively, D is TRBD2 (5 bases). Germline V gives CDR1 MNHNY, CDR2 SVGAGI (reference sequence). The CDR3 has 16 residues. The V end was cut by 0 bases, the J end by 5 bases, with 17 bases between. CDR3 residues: CASSYSPTGIGNEQYF. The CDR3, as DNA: TGTGCCAGCAGTTACTCCCCGACGGGAATTGGCAACGAGCAGTACTTC.

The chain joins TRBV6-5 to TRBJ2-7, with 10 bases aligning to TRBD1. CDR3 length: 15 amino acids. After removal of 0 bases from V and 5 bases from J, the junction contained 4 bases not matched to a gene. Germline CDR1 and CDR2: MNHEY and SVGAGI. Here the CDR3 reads CASSYSGQGTDEQYF. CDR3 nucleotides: TGTGCCAGCAGTTACTCGGGACAGGGGACGGACGAGCAGTACTTC.

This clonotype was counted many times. The CDR3 DNA is TGTGCCAGCAGTTTAAGAGCGGTCTGGAGCTCCTACAATGAGCAGTTCTTC. Protein: CASSLRAVWSSYNEQFF. This sequence joins TRBV12-3 or TRBV12-4 and TRBJ2-1; D possibly corresponds to TRBD2 (5 bases). The CDR3 has 17 amino acids. Trimming removed 2 bases from V and 0 bases from J, with 14 bases in between.

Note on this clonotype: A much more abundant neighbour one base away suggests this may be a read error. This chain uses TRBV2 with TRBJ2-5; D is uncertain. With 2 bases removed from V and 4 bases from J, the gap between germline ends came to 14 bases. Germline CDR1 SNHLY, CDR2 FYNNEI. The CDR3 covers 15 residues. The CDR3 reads CASSETSPFRETQYF. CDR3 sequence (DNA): TGTGCCAGCAGTGAAACATCTCCATTTCGAGAGACCCAGTACTTC.

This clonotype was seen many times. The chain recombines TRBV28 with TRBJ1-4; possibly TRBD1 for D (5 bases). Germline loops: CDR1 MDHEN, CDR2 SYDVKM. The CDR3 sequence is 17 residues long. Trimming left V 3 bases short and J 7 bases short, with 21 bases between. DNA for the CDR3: TGTGCCAGCAGTTTCCCCCTTCCCGGGGCGGAGGCTGAAAAACTGTTTTTT. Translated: CASSFPLPGAEAEKLFF.

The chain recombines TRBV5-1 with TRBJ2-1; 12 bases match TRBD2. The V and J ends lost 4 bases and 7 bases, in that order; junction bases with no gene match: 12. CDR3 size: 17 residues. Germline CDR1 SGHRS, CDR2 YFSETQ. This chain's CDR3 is CASSLPNLAGGLNEQFF. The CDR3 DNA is TGCGCCAGCAGCCTCCCCAATCTAGCGGGAGGGTTGAATGAGCAGTTCTTC.

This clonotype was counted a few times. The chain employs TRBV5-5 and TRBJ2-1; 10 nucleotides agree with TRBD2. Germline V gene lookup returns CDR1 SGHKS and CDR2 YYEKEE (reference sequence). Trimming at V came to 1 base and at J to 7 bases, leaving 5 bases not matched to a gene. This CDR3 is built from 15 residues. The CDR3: CASSLQGLAWNEQFF. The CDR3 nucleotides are TGTGCCAGCAGCTTGCAGGGACTAGCGTGGAATGAGCAGTTCTTC.

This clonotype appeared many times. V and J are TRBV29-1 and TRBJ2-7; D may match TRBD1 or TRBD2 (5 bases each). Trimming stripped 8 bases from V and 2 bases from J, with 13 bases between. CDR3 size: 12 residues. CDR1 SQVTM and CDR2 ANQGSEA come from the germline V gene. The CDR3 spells CSFRDGPYEQYF. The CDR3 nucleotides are TGCAGCTTCCGGGACGGACCCTACGAGCAGTACTTC.